This TCR beta chain emerged from a study of T cells in Graves' hyperthyroidism and ophthalmopathy. Study conclusions and caveats: In the analysis, a 13 V-J model separated ophthalmopathy from stable hyperthyroidism. Blood also carried most thyroid clonotypes expanded above 0.001.

CDR3 length: 13 amino acids. Trimming took off 5 bases at V and 3 bases at J, with 10 bases between the two ends. RNA transcripts gave rise to amplified TCR beta CDR3 regions. HTBI primers were used for first-round RT-PCR of the TCR CDR3. One entry per CDR3 protein, called by TCRdb with MiXCR from the multiplex PCR reads. The table lists about 480,000 distinct CDR3 sequences, less than 25% of them singletons. For this clonotype: Its antigen remains unidentified.

Fresh peripheral blood, 10 ml, was the source of the PBMCs. The chain couples TRBV12-3 or TRBV12-4 to TRBJ2-5; D possibly corresponds to TRBD1 (6 bases). Sequenced material: blood. This clonotype was obtained from a woman between 25 and 40 years old with Graves' ophthalmopathy. CDR3 DNA: TGTGCCAGCAGTGGACAGATAAAAGAGACCCAGTACTTC. Protein product: CASSGQIKETQYF.